This TCR beta chain was retrieved from a study of patients and donors after allogeneic stem cell transplantation. The CDR3 covers 13 residues. V lost 1 base and J 5 bases, leaving 9 bases between the germline ends. Germline CDR1 SGHDN, CDR2 FVKESK. TCRdb reprocessed the RT-PCR reads with MiXCR, giving one entry per CDR3 protein. The sample holds approximately 430,000 distinct CDR3 sequences; approximately 16% are singletons and the top ten take less than 8%. The V and J genes are TRBV14 and TRBJ2-7; D is perhaps TRBD1 or TRBD2 (6 bases each). The clonotype was recovered from a human donor who was either an allogeneic HSCT recipient or a stem cell or donor lymphocyte infusion donor (not recorded which). It is not recorded whose cells these are; they may come from a transplant donor. The source material was blood, either unsorted or a sorted T cell fraction (not recorded which). The CDR3 here is CASSQGGAHEQYF. In DNA, the CDR3 is TGTGCCAGCAGCCAAGGGGGGGCCCACGAGCAGTACTTC.